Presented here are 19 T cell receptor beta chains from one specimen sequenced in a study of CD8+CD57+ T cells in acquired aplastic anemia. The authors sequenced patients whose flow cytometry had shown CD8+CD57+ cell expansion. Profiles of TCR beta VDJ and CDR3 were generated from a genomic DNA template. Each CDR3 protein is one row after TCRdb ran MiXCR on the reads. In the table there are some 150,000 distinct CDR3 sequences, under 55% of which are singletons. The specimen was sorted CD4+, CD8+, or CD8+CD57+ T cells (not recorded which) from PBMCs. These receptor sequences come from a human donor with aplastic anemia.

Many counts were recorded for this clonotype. The CDR3 loop is CASSARQGYSPLHF. CDR3 in DNA: TGTGCCAGCAGCGCACGACAGGGTTATTCACCCCTCCACTTT. The chain uses TRBV7-8 and TRBJ1-6; 7 nucleotides match TRBD1. The CDR3 extends over 14 amino acids. J lost 8 bases, V lost 5 bases, and 6 bases had no gene match. Germline V gene lookup returns CDR1 SGHVS and CDR2 FQNEAQ.

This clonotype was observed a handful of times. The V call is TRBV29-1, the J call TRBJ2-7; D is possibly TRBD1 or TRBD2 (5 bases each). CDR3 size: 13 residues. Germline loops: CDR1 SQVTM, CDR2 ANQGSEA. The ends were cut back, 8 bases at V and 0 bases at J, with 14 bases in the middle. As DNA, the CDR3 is TGCAGCAAGCCGGGGACGAGCTCCTACGAGCAGTACTTC. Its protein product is CSKPGTSSYEQYF.

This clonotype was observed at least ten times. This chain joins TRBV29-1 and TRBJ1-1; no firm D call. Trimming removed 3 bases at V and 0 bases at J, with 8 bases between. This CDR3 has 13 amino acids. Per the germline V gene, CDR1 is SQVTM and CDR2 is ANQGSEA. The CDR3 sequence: CSVEVGLNTEAFF. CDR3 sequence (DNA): TGCAGCGTTGAGGTAGGGCTGAACACTGAAGCTTTCTTT.

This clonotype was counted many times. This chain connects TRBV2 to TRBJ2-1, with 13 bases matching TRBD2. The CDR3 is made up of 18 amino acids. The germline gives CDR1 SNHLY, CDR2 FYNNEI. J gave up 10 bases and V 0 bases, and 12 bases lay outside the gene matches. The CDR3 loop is CASSEAPLLAGGPGEQFF. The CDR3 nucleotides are TGTGCCAGCAGTGAAGCGCCCCTACTAGCGGGGGGGCCCGGGGAGCAGTTCTTC.

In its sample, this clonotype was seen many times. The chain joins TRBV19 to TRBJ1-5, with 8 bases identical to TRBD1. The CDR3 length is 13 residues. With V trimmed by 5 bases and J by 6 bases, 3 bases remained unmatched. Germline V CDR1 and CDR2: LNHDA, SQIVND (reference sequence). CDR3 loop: CASSQGASQPQHF. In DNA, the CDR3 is TGTGCCAGTAGTCAGGGGGCCAGTCAGCCCCAGCATTTT.

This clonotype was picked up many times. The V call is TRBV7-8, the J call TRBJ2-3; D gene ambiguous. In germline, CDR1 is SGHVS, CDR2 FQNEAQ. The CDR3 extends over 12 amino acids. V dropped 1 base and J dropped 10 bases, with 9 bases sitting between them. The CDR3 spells CASSLDRSAQYF. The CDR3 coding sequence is TGTGCCAGCAGCTTAGATCGATCGGCGCAGTATTTT.

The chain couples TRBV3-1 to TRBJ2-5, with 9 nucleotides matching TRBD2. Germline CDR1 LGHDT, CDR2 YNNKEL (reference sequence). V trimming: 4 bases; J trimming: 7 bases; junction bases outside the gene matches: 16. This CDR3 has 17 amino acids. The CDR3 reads CASSPQTTSGLSWTQYF. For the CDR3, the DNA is TGTGCCAGCAGCCCTCAGACGACTAGCGGCCTTTCTTGGACCCAGTACTTC.

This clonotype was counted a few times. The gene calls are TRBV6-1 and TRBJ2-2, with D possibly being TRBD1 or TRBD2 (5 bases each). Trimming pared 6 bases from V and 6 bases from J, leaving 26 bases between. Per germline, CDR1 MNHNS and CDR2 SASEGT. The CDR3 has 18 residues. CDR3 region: CASRHLRTHLVGPGELFF. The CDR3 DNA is TGTGCCAGCAGACACCTCCGGACCCACCTCGTGGGACCCGGGGAGCTGTTTTTT.

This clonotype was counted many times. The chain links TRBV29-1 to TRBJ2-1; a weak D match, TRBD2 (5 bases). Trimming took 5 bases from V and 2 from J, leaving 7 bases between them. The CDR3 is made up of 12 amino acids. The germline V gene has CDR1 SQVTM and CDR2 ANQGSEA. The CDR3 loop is CSVREPYNEQFF. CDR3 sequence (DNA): TGCAGCGTTCGGGAACCCTACAATGAGCAGTTCTTC.

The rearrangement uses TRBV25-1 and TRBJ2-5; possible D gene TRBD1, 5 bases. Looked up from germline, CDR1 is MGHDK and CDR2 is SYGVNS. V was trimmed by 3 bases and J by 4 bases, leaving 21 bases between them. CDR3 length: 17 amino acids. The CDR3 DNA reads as TGTGCCAGCAGTGACGGGTCCGTGACAGAACCCCTAGAGACCCAGTACTTC. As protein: CASSDGSVTEPLETQYF.

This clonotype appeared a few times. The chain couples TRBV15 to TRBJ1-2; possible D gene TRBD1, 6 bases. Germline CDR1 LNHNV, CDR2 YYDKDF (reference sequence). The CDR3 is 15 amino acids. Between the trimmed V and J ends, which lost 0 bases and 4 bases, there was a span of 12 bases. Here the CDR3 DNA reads TGTGCCACCAGCAGAGAGGGGGGCGCCGGCTATGGCTACACCTTC. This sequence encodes CATSREGGAGYGYTF. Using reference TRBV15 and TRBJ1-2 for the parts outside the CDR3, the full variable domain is DAMVIQNPRYQVTQFGKPVTLSCSQTLNHNVMYWYQQKSSQAPKLLFHYYDKDFNNEADTPDNFQSRRPNTSFCFLDIRSPGLGDTAMYLCATSREGGAGYGYTFGSGTRLTVV.

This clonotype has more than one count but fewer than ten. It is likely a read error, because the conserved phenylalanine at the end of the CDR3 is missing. The CDR3 DNA reads TGCGCCAGCAGCCAAGCTACTAACCCCTCCGGGACAGGGGTTTATGGCTACACCCTC. Translating gives CASSQATNPSGTGVYGYTL. The rearrangement links TRBV4-1 to TRBJ1-2, with 10 nucleotides matching TRBD1. J lost 5 bases, V lost 1 base, and 16 bases had no gene match. The CDR3 is 19 amino acids. Germline V gives CDR1 MGHRA, CDR2 YSYEKL.

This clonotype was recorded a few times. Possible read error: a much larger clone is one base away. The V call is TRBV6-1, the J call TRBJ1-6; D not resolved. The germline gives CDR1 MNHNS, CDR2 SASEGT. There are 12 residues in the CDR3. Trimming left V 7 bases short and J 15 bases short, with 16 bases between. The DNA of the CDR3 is TGTGCCAGCACATCGGGCAGGCGGAACCTCCACTTT. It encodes CASTSGRRNLHF.

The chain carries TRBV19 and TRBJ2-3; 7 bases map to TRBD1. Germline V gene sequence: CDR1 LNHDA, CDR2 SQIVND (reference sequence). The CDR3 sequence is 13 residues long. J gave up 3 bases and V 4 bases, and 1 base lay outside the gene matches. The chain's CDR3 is CASSTGQTDTQYF. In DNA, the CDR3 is TGTGCCAGTAGTACGGGACAGACAGATACGCAGTATTTT.

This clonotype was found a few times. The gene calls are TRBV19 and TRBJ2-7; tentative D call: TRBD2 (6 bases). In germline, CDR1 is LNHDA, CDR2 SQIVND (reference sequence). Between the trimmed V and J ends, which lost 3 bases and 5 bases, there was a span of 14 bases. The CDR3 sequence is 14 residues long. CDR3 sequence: CASSMGGNENEQYF. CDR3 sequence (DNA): TGTGCCAGTAGTATGGGGGGTAATGAGAACGAGCAGTACTTC.

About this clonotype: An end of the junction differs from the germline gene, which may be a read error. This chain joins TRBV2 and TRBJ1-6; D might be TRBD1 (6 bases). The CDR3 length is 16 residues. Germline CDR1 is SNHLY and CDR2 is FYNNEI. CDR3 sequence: CASSAYGAGVNSPLRF. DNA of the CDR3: TGTGCCAGCAGCGCCTATGGGGCAGGGGTGAATTCACCCCTCCGCTTT.

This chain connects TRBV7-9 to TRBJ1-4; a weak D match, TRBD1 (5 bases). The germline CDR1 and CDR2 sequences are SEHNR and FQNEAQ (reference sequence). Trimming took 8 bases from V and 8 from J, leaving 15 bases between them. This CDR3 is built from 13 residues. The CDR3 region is CASRQTGEEKLFF. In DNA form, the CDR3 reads TGTGCCAGCCGACAGACGGGAGAGGAAAAACTGTTTTTT. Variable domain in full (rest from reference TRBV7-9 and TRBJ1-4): DTGVSQNPRHKITKRGQNVTFRCDPISEHNRLYWYRQTLGQGPEFLTYFQNEAQLEKSRLLSDRFSAERPKGSFSTLEIQRTEQGDSAMYLCASRQTGEEKLFFGSGTQLSVL.

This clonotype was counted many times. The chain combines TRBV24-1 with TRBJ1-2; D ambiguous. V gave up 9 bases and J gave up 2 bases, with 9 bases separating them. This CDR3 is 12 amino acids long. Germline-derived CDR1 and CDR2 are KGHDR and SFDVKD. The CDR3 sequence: CATSAVNYGYTF. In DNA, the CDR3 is TGTGCCACCTCCGCCGTAAACTATGGCTACACCTTC.

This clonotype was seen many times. The CDR3 DNA follows: TGTGCCAGCAAGGTGCCCAAGGGCTATGGCTACACCTTC. Its translation is CASKVPKGYGYTF. The rearrangement links TRBV2 to TRBJ1-2; D is ambiguous. This CDR3 is 13 amino acids long. The V gene lost 7 bases and the J gene lost 4 bases, with 13 bases spanning the gap. Germline loops: CDR1 SNHLY, CDR2 FYNNEI.